This T cell receptor (beta chain) was retrieved from a study of identical twins. General study results and limits: Zero-insertion analyses were open to partial confounding by invariant MAIT and iNKT cells. The analysis was cross-sectional rather than longitudinal within donors.

TCRdb itself ran the 5' RACE reads through MiXCR, one entry per CDR3 protein. The repertoire consists of about 530,000 distinct CDR3 sequences, with approximately 20% occurring once and the leading ten covering around 0.48%. Germline lookup yields CDR1 SGHRS and CDR2 YFSETQ. Trimming removed 4 bases from V and 4 bases from J, with 8 bases in between. This CDR3 spans 12 amino acids. Remarks on this clonotype: The target antigen is unknown. This sequence may be a read error, since a much larger clone differs from it by one base.

Among all donors, each was a healthy Caucasian. These data were likewise used in another study, on yellow fever vaccine responses in identical twins.

The chain combines TRBV5-1 with TRBJ1-2, with D possibly matching TRBD1 (6 bases). The material sequenced was CD4+ T cells sorted from blood. The receptor was isolated from a woman aged 18-30 years in good health. The chain's CDR3 is CASSTDSYGYTF. For the CDR3, the DNA is TGCGCCAGCAGCACGGACAGCTATGGCTACACCTTC.